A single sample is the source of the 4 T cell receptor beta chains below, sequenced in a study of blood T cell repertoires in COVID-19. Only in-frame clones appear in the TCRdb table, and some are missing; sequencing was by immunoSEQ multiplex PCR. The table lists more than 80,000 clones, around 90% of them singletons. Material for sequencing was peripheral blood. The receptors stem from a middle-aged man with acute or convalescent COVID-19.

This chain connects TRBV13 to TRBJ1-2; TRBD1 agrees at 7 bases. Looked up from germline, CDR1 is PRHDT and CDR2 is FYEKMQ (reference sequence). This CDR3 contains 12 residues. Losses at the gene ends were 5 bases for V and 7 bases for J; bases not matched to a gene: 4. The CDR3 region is CASSDRDFGYTF. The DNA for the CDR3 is TGTGCCAGCAGCGACAGGGACTTTGGCTACACCTTC.

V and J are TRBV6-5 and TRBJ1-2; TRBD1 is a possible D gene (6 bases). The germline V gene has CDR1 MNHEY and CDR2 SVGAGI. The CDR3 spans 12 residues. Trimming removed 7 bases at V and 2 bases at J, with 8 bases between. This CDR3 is CASTQGNYGYTF. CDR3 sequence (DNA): TGTGCCAGCACCCAGGGGAACTATGGCTACACCTTC.

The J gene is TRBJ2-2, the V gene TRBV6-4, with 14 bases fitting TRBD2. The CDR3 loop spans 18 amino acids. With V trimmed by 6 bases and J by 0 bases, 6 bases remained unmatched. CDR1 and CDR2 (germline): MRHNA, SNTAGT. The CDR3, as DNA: TGTGCCAGCAGCCCGGGACTAGCGGGAGCTGCGAACACCGGGGAGCTGTTTTTT. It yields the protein CASSPGLAGAANTGELFF.

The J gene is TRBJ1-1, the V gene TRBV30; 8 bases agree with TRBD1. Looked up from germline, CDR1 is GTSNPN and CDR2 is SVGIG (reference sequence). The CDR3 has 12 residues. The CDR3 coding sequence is TGTGCGGCAGGGGGCGAATGGACTGAAGCTTTCTTT. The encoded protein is CAAGGEWTEAFF.